These 28 T cell receptor beta chains were all obtained from the same sample, sequenced in a study of cytomegalovirus exposure and HLA in healthy donors. PCR used 60 Vbeta primers and 13 Jbeta primers. Here immunoSEQ multiplex PCR was the method, and the copy in TCRdb shows in-frame clones only, minus some. The data hold about 130,000 clones, with 60% to 85% observed a single time. Sequenced material: PBMCs. The source is a man aged 25 to 40 in good health and CMV-seronegative.

V is TRBV6-6 and J is TRBJ1-2; D gene uncertain. V lost 6 bases, J lost 4 bases, and 15 bases lay in between. Germline CDR1 MNHNY, CDR2 SVGAGI (reference sequence). This CDR3 is built from 14 residues. The DNA of the CDR3 is TGTGCCAGCAGCCTAGTTGAGGGAGTCTATGGCTACACCTTC. Protein: CASSLVEGVYGYTF.

The chain uses TRBV19 and TRBJ1-5; no firm D call. There are 14 residues in the CDR3. Trimming shortened V by 6 bases and J by 0 bases, and 9 bases separated the two germline ends. Germline lookup yields CDR1 LNHDA and CDR2 SQIVND (reference sequence). CDR3: CASRSPNSNQPQHF. CDR3 sequence (DNA): TGTGCCAGTAGATCCCCCAATAGCAATCAGCCCCAGCATTTT.

This clone was observed a handful of times. The chain combines TRBV27 with TRBJ1-4; D not resolved. Germline lookup yields CDR1 MNHEY and CDR2 SMNVEV (reference sequence). The CDR3 loop spans 14 amino acids. V was trimmed by 6 bases and J by 6 bases, leaving 14 bases between them. DNA of the CDR3: TGTGCCAGCAGGTTGACCTGGGCAGATGAAAAACTGTTTTTT. Translation: CASRLTWADEKLFF.

The chain links TRBV11-2 to TRBJ1-1; 9 bases match TRBD1. The length of the CDR3 is 14 residues. CDR1 SGHAT and CDR2 FQNNGV come from the germline V gene. The junction had 4 bases not matched to a gene; V was cut back by 8 bases and J by 0 bases. Here the CDR3 DNA reads TGTGCCAGCGGACAGGGGCCGGTGAACACTGAAGCTTTCTTT. Its translation is CASGQGPVNTEAFF.

V usage is TRBV6-5 and J usage is TRBJ1-6; D is uncertain. Germline loops: CDR1 MNHEY, CDR2 SVGAGI. CDR3 length equals 12 residues. V lost 6 bases and J lost 9, with 9 bases in between. CDR3 DNA: TGTGCCAGCAGAAGACTGGGTTCACCCCTCCACTTT. Encoded protein: CASRRLGSPLHF.

This clone has just a few counts. The gene calls are TRBV15 and TRBJ1-2, with a tentative D call TRBD1 (5 bases). This CDR3 spans 15 amino acids. Trimming shortened V by 8 bases and J by 7 bases, and 23 bases separated the two germline ends. Germline assignment: CDR1 LNHNV and CDR2 YYDKDF (reference sequence). The CDR3 is CATGAWGVGRSGYTF. The DNA for the CDR3 is TGTGCCACCGGGGCCTGGGGGGTCGGGCGTTCTGGCTACACCTTC.

V and J are TRBV7-9 and TRBJ2-1; D call uncertain. Germline values: CDR1 SEHNR, CDR2 FQNEAQ (reference sequence). The CDR3 consists of 15 residues. Trimming cost V 1 base and J 6 bases, with 13 bases left between them. CDR3 nucleotide sequence: TGTGCCAGCAGCTTAGGAGGTACACACCGCAATGAGCAGTTCTTC. Its translation is CASSLGGTHRNEQFF.

The count of this clone is one. CDR3: CASSGYRAGTRGNEQFF. CDR3 nucleotides: TGTGCCAGCAGTGGCTACAGGGCCGGGACTAGAGGCAATGAGCAGTTCTTC. The V gene is TRBV2, the J gene TRBJ2-1; 8 bases match TRBD2. The CDR3 is made up of 17 amino acids. V was clipped by 4 bases and J by 6 bases; unmatched bases: 14. Germline-derived CDR1 and CDR2 are SNHLY and FYNNEI.

The sample holds one count of this clone. The chain recombines TRBV6-5 with TRBJ2-7, with TRBD2 matching over 8 bases. Germline CDR1 MNHEY, CDR2 SVGAGI. The CDR3 is 13 residues long. V trimming: 7 bases; J trimming: 6 bases; junction bases outside the gene matches: 8. For the CDR3, the DNA is TGTGCCAGCACGGGGGGGCGGTCGTTCGAGCAGTACTTC. Its protein product is CASTGGRSFEQYF.

This clone was observed a few times. The rearrangement uses TRBV29-1 and TRBJ1-4; D may be TRBD1 (5 bases). Germline CDR1 SQVTM, CDR2 ANQGSEA. CDR3 length equals 13 residues. V dropped 4 bases and J dropped 3 bases, with 9 bases sitting between them. The CDR3 DNA is TGCAGCGTTGTGGGGGGGTCTAATGAAAAACTGTTTTTT. Residues: CSVVGGSNEKLFF.

The chain joins TRBV6-5 to TRBJ1-2; D might be TRBD1 (5 bases). The CDR3 is 15 residues long. V lost 0 bases and J lost 5, with 13 bases in between. Germline V lookup: CDR1 MNHEY, CDR2 SVGAGI. This CDR3 reads CASSYSMSGAYGYTF. The CDR3 nucleotides read TGTGCCAGCAGTTACTCGATGAGCGGGGCTTATGGCTACACCTTC.

The sample holds a few counts of this clone. V and J are TRBV30 and TRBJ1-5; maybe TRBD1 (5 bases). Germline CDR1 GTSNPN, CDR2 SVGIG (reference sequence). This CDR3 spans 15 amino acids. V dropped 5 bases and J dropped 0 bases, with 14 bases sitting between them. CDR3 nucleotide sequence: TGTGCCTGGGCTCGGGGGTGGGATAGCAATCAGCCCCAGCATTTT. Its protein is CAWARGWDSNQPQHF.

V usage is TRBV4-2 and J usage is TRBJ2-5; TRBD2 aligns across 9 bases. The tail of the sequence fits TRBJ2-7 better, so the J call may be wrong. CDR1 and CDR2 (germline): LGHNA, YNFKEQ. The CDR3 has 16 amino acids. CDR3 coding DNA: TGTGCCAGCAGCCAAGAGGGTGCTAGCGGGAACTACGAGCAGTACTTC. This gives the protein CASSQEGASGNYEQYF.

The gene calls are TRBV28 and TRBJ1-4; D remains unclear. Germline V lookup: CDR1 MDHEN, CDR2 SYDVKM. Deletions cut 6 bases from V and 3 bases from J, with 17 bases between. The CDR3 covers 16 residues. The CDR3 DNA is TGTGCCAGCAGGACGCCCCCCCGGGAGGCTAATGAAAAACTGTTTTTT. Protein sequence: CASRTPPREANEKLFF.

The chain carries TRBV5-1 and TRBJ2-5; 9 bases are shared with TRBD2. CDR3 length equals 15 residues. Trimming at V came to 5 bases and at J to 5 bases, leaving 10 bases not matched to a gene. Germline V gene data show CDR1 as SGHRS and CDR2 as YFSETQ. The CDR3 is CASRPDAGGRETQYF. As DNA, the CDR3 is TGCGCCAGCAGACCGGACGCGGGGGGGAGGGAGACCCAGTACTTC. Full variable domain (missing parts from reference TRBV5-1 and TRBJ2-5): KAGVTQTPRYLIKTRGQQVTLSCSPISGHRSVSWYQQTPGQGLQFLFEYFSETQRNKGNFPGRFSGRQFSNSRSEMNVSTLELGDSALYLCASRPDAGGRETQYFGPGTRLLVL.

The V call is TRBV5-1, the J call TRBJ1-1; 9 positions agree with TRBD1. J was trimmed by 6 bases and V by 3 bases; bases with no gene match: 6. CDR1 and CDR2 from the germline V gene are SGHRS and YFSETQ. This CDR3 has 14 amino acids. The CDR3 nucleotides are TGCGCCAGCAGCTCCGTACAGGGGGCCCCTGAAGCTTTCTTT. This codes for CASSSVQGAPEAFF.

About this clone itself: Germline is not matched at one junction end, which may reflect a read error. This chain links TRBV7-7 with TRBJ2-1; 14 bases are a match to TRBD2. The CDR3 length is 15 residues. In germline, CDR1 is SSHAT, CDR2 FNYEAQ (reference sequence). CDR3 sequence: CASSRLAGGYNEQFF. The CDR3 DNA follows: TGTGCTAGCAGCCGACTAGCGGGGGGGTACAATGAGCAGTTCTTC.

This clone occurred once. This chain connects TRBV18 to TRBJ2-1, with 7 positions matching TRBD2. Germline V gene sequence: CDR1 KGHSH, CDR2 LQKENI. This CDR3 spans 17 amino acids. The V and J ends lost 4 bases and 0 bases, in that order; junction bases with no gene match: 9. CDR3 loop: CASSREGASSSYNEQFF. The CDR3, as DNA: TGTGCCAGCTCACGGGAGGGAGCATCCTCCTCCTACAATGAGCAGTTCTTC.

Comments on this clone: Additional DNA sequences in this sample encode the identical CDR3. The chain is built from TRBV29-1 and TRBJ2-7; D is perhaps TRBD2 (6 bases). CDR1 and CDR2 from the germline V gene are SQVTM and ANQGSEA. This CDR3 region has 12 residues. V dropped 4 bases and J dropped 2 bases, with 9 bases sitting between them. The CDR3 DNA follows: TGCAGCGTTGGGGACTCCACCTACGAGCAGTACTTC. Protein: CSVGDSTYEQYF.

This clone was found once. The CDR3 DNA is TGTGCCAGCAGCCCGAGACAGGGCGATCGAGATACGCAGTATTTT. Amino acid sequence: CASSPRQGDRDTQYF. This chain joins TRBV11-1 and TRBJ2-3; the match to TRBD1 covers 7 bases. This CDR3 is 15 amino acids long. Germline V gene data show CDR1 as SGHAT and CDR2 as FQDESV (reference sequence). Trimming removed 5 bases from V and 5 bases from J; junction bases left unmatched: 10.

The chain combines TRBV7-8 with TRBJ2-1; no clear D. The CDR3 covers 14 residues. The germline V gene has CDR1 SGHVS and CDR2 FQNEAQ. V lost 4 bases and J lost 2, with 9 bases in between. CDR3 sequence: CASSYSTTYNEQFF. The CDR3 nucleotides read TGTGCCAGCAGCTATTCTACTACCTACAATGAGCAGTTCTTC.

The CDR3 sequence is CASSLGGADYGYTF. CDR3 DNA sequence: TGTGCCAGCAGCTTGGGAGGTGCGGACTATGGCTACACCTTC. The chain couples TRBV5-6 to TRBJ1-2; D gene uncertain. The CDR3 is made up of 14 amino acids. CDR1 is SGHDT and CDR2 is YYEEEE in the germline V gene. The V and J ends lost 0 bases and 3 bases respectively, with 9 bases between them.

The rearrangement links TRBV28 to TRBJ1-3; D perhaps matches TRBD1 (5 bases). The CDR3 length is 15 residues. Looked up from germline, CDR1 is MDHEN and CDR2 is SYDVKM. Deletions cut 5 bases from V and 4 bases from J, with 15 bases between. CDR3 nucleotides: TGTGCCAGCAGTGGGGCCGGGCAGTTAGGAAACACCATATATTTT. It yields the protein CASSGAGQLGNTIYF.

V is TRBV27 and J is TRBJ2-7; TRBD1 agrees at 7 bases. V gave up 7 bases and J gave up 4 bases; unmatched junction bases: 13. This CDR3 is 15 amino acids long. Germline V lookup: CDR1 MNHEY, CDR2 SMNVEV (reference sequence). For the CDR3, the DNA is TGTGCCAGCAAACCCCGACAGGGCCATATTTACGAGCAGTACTTC. Its protein product is CASKPRQGHIYEQYF.

The genes are TRBV18 and TRBJ1-1, with D uncertain. The CDR3 spans 13 residues. V was clipped by 2 bases and J by 4 bases, with 8 bases between them. From germline, CDR1 is KGHSH and CDR2 LQKENI. The CDR3 here is CASSPGLTTEAFF. CDR3 bases: TGTGCCAGCTCACCAGGACTGACCACTGAAGCTTTCTTT.

The chain links TRBV5-6 to TRBJ2-7; D call uncertain. Germline loops: CDR1 SGHDT, CDR2 YYEEEE. There are 14 residues in the CDR3. V was shortened by 1 base and J by 5 bases, with 13 bases between the two germline ends. The CDR3 DNA is TGTGCCAGCAGCTTGAGTAACTCCGTGAACGAGCAGTACTTC. Protein: CASSLSNSVNEQYF.

The genes are TRBV18 and TRBJ1-2, with 8 bases identical to TRBD1. Germline CDR1 and CDR2: KGHSH and LQKENI. V shed 3 bases, J shed 4 bases, and the junction held 7 bases outside the gene matches. The CDR3 totals 15 residues. The CDR3 DNA reads as TGTGCCAGCTCACCTGGACAGGGAGATGGCTATGGCTACACCTTC. It specifies CASSPGQGDGYGYTF. Full variable domain (remainder filled in from reference TRBV18 and TRBJ1-2): NAGVMQNPRHLVRRRGQEARLRCSPMKGHSHVYWYRQLPEEGLKFMVYLQKENIIDESGMPKERFSAEFPKEGPSILRIQQVVRGDSAAYFCASSPGQGDGYGYTFGSGTRLTVV.

The chain recombines TRBV9 with TRBJ2-1; 11 bases map to TRBD2. V lost 2 bases to trimming and J lost 2 bases; unmatched junction nucleotides: 3. The CDR3 spans 16 residues. The germline gives CDR1 SGDLS, CDR2 YYNGEE. CDR3 coding DNA: TGTGCCAGCAGCGTGAGACTAGCGGGGCCCTACAATGAGCAGTTCTTC. As protein: CASSVRLAGPYNEQFF.